This TCR beta chain was retrieved from a study of cytomegalovirus exposure and HLA in healthy donors. About the study: The Caucasian-associated ancestry cluster held 65% to 90% of 300 to 450 genotyped donors.

From germline, CDR1 is MDHEN and CDR2 SYDVKM. V lost 5 bases to trimming and J lost 4 bases; unmatched junction nucleotides: 1. CDR3 length equals 12 residues. The study's findings and limits: In a later analysis, donors in an Asian-associated ancestry cluster reportedly had fewer N-insertions in productive TCRs than the cohort mean. Later analysis identified about 17,000 TCR beta sequences associated with HLA alleles, using a false discovery rate threshold of 0.05.

This clone was seen a single time. Its matching antigen is unknown. This same CDR3 is encoded by further DNA sequences in the sample. The PCR had 60 Vbeta and 13 Jbeta primers. The method was immunoSEQ multiplex PCR; TCRdb's version includes in-frame clones alone and lacks a portion of them. In the table there are about 250,000 clones, more than 55% of which are singletons. The sequence was obtained from a female donor in good health and CMV-seronegative. The chain joins TRBV28 to TRBJ1-2; 7 nucleotides line up with TRBD1. Material: PBMCs. The CDR3 sequence is CASSRGPYGYTF. For the CDR3, the DNA is TGTGCCAGCAGTAGGGGGCCCTATGGCTACACCTTC.